The clone carrying this T cell receptor beta chain was counted at least ten times. The entry originates in a study of low-dose radiotherapy and immunotherapy resistance in tumors. About the research overall: Members of Cohort 2 were treated with 1 Gy per fraction every two weeks; their total was 13 Gy over 26 weeks. Ipilimumab 1 mg/kg every six weeks, together with nivolumab 240 mg every two weeks, was given intravenously to patients. On cycle 1 day 1, patients started four cycles of oral aspirin 300 mg daily.

CDR3 size: 15 residues. Per germline, CDR1 MNHNY and CDR2 SVGAGI (reference sequence). V gave up 3 bases and J gave up 0 bases, with 9 bases separating them. TRAV- and TRBV-specific primers were used for first-strand cDNA, which covered alpha and beta chains. Amplification, which lasted 20 to 25 PCR cycles, used a constant-region primer and V-primer adapter to amplify TCRs. Using its own MiXCR run on the reads, TCRdb lists one record per CDR3 protein. The sample holds approximately 70,000 distinct CDR3 sequences, roughly 30% seen once. Sample time point: before trial treatment. As their treatment, donors received nivolumab, ipilimumab, aspirin, low-dose cyclophosphamide and low-dose radiotherapy.

Here the sequenced sample was PBMCs, taken before treatment. The V and J genes are TRBV6-6 and TRBJ1-3; D gene unclear. This TCR came from a female donor with ovarian cancer. CDR3 sequence: CASSYIALSGNTIYF. CDR3 DNA: TGTGCCAGCAGTTATATTGCCCTCTCTGGAAACACCATATATTTT.